This T cell receptor beta chain was documented in a study of T cell responses to AZD1222 COVID-19 vaccine. Overall study results and limits: Just 5 to 7 people given AZD1222 tested seropositive at baseline.

The repertoire was sequenced with immunoSEQ multiplex PCR; TCRdb's copy has only in-frame clones and lacks some. Of roughly 130,000 clones in the sample, roughly nine tenths were seen once. The V segment lost 0 bases and the J segment 7 bases; nucleotides outside the gene matches: 14. From germline, CDR1 is SEHNR and CDR2 FQNEAQ (reference sequence). The CDR3 consists of 18 residues. Note on this clone: Its target is unknown.

The receptor's source is an adult in good health. This chain joins TRBV7-9 and TRBJ1-5; 8 bases are shared with TRBD1. The specimen comprised peripheral blood, sampled on day 0 of AZD1222 vaccination. DNA of the CDR3: TGTGCCAGCAGCTTAGCGAAGTTAGGGCAGGGGGCCAGGCAGCCCCAGCATTTT. Protein: CASSLAKLGQGARQPQHF.